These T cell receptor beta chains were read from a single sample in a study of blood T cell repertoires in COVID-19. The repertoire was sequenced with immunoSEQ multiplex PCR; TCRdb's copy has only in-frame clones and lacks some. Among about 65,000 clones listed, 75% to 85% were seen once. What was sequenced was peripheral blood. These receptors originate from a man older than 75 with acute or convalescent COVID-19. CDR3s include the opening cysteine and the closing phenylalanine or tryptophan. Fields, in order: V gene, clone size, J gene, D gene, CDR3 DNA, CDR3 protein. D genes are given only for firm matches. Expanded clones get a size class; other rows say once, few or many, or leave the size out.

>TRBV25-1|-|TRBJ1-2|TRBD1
TGTGCCAGCAGTGAATCATTAGGGGGCGCAGGGTATGGCTACACCTTC
CASSESLGGAGYGYTF
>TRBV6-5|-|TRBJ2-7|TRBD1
TGTGCCAGCAGTACGCCCGGGACAGGGGGCTACGAGCAGTACTTC
CASSTPGTGGYEQYF
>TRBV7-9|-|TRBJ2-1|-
TGTGCCAGCAGCCGAGGGCAAGACTACAATGAGCAGTTCTTC
CASSRGQDYNEQFF
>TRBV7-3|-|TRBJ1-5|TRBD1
TGTGCCAGCAGCTTACTGCCTTACGGGACAGCTTATAGCAATCAGCCCCAGCATTTT
CASSLLPYGTAYSNQPQHF
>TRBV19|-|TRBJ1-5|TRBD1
TGTGCCAGCACGAAAGGACAGGCGAGCAATCAGCCCCAGCATTTT
CASTKGQASNQPQHF
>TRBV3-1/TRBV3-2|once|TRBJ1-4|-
TGTGCCAGCAGCCAAGAGCTAGATGAAAAACTGTTTTTT
CASSQELDEKLFF
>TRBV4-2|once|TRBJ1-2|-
TGTGCCAGCAGCCAGATGGGGACATTCTATGGCTACACCTTC
CASSQMGTFYGYTF
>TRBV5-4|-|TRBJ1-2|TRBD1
TGTGCCAGCAGCTTCGAAGGGACAGGCTATGGCTACACCTTC
CASSFEGTGYGYTF
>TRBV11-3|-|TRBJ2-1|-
TGTGCCAGCAGCTTAGTCCGGTTAGCGAACAAGTTCTTC
CASSLVRLANKFF
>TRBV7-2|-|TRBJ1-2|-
TGTGCCAGCACCGCCAACCCCGCGCAGGGGAGAGGCTACACCTTC
CASTANPAQGRGYTF
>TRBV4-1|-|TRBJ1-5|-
TGCGCCAGCAGCCCCACATCTGTCGGGGATCAGCCCCAGCATTTT
CASSPTSVGDQPQHF
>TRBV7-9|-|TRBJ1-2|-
TGTGCCAGCAGCGAGCCGGGCGGGGATGGGGTCTATGGCTACACCTTC
CASSEPGGDGVYGYTF
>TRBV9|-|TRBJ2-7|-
TGTGCCAGCAGCGTAGCTTTGGCAACCGAGCAGTACTTC
CASSVALATEQYF
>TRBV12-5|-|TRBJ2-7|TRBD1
TGTGCTAGTGGTCATGGGACAGGGGGCACCTACGAGCAGTACTTC
CASGHGTGGTYEQYF
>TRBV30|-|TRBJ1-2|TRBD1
TGTGCCTGGAGTGTAAACAGGGGCGGAGTTGGCTACACCTTC
CAWSVNRGGVGYTF
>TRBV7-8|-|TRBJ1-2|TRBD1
TGTGCCAGCAGCTCCACAGGGGCCTATGGCTACACCTTC
CASSSTGAYGYTF
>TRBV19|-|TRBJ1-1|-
TGTGCCAGCCAGTCCGGGAGGTCGGTGGACACTGAAGCTTTCTTT
CASQSGRSVDTEAFF
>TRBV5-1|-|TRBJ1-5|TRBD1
TGCGCCAGCAGCTTGTGGACAGGGGCCAATCAGCCCCAGCATTTT
CASSLWTGANQPQHF
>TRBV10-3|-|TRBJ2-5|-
TGTGCCATCAGTACTCAGGGTAGTCGGGTGGAGACCCAGTACTTC
CAISTQGSRVETQYF
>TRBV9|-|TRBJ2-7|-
TGTGCCAGCAGCGCGGGACTCCAAAGCTCCTACGAGCAGTACTTC
CASSAGLQSSYEQYF
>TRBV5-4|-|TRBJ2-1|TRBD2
TGTGCCAGCAGCTCGCAGCGGGGGGGCAGGTCCTACAATGAGCAGTTCTTC
CASSSQRGGRSYNEQFF
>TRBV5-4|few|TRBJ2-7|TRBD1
TGTGCCAGCAGTCGACAGGGGCGCCACGAGCAGTACTTC
CASSRQGRHEQYF
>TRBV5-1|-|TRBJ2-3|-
TGCGCCAGCAGTCGGCTAGGGGGACCCACAGATACGCAGTATTTT
CASSRLGGPTDTQYF
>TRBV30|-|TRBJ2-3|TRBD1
TGTGCCTGGAGTACCGGGACAGGGGGCTTCACAGATACGCAGTATTTT
CAWSTGTGGFTDTQYF
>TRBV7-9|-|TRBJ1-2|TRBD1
TGTGCCAGCAGCTCAATCGACAGGGCCGATTTTGGCTACACCTTC
CASSSIDRADFGYTF
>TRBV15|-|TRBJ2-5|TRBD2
TGTGCCACCAGCATCGCAGCGGGGGGGCCTGGGGAGACCCAGTACTTC
CATSIAAGGPGETQYF
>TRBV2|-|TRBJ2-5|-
TGTGCCAGCAGTCCGGACGGGGGGACCCAGTACTTC
CASSPDGGTQYF
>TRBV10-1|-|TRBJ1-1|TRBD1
TGCGCCAGCAGTGAGGACAGGGGGCGAACTGAAGCTTTCTTT
CASSEDRGRTEAFF